The 31 T cell receptor beta chains in this list originate from one sample, sequenced in a study of vaccination and CD4 T cells after COVID-19. Treatment defined: approximately 9-day PBMC culture with coronavirus spike peptide pools or control peptides (ViraFEST assay). Sequencing of DNA taken from cultured CD4+ T cells relied on the Oncomine TCR Beta short-read assay. TCRdb called the PCR reads again in MiXCR, with one record for every CDR3 protein. The repertoire holds roughly 18,000 distinct CDR3 sequences, less than 65% seen once, with approximately 13% in the top ten. No antigens are known for them. Sequences were obtained from CD4+ T cells from blood, cultured in vitro. The receptors shown here come from a human donor who had recovered from COVID-19.

The chain links TRBV2 to TRBJ1-5, with 9 positions matching TRBD1. CDR3 length: 15 amino acids. CDR1 is SNHLY and CDR2 is FYNNEI in the germline V gene. V shed 3 bases and J 4 bases; nucleotides not matched to a gene: 4. The chain's CDR3 is CASSEQTGGNQPQHF. DNA of the CDR3: TGTGCCAGCAGTGAGCAGACAGGGGGTAATCAGCCCCAGCATTTT.

The chain recombines TRBV4-1 with TRBJ2-7, with 10 bases aligning to TRBD1. The CDR3 is 14 residues long. J gave up 5 bases and V 1 base, and 2 bases lay outside the gene matches. CDR1 is MGHRA and CDR2 is YSYEKL in the germline V gene. In nucleotides, the CDR3 is TGCGCCAGCAGCCAAGGACAGGGGGCAAACGAGCAGTACTTC. Its translation is CASSQGQGANEQYF.

This clonotype has just a few counts. This chain connects TRBV6-1 to TRBJ1-5, with TRBD1 matching 7 bases. V dropped 7 bases and J dropped 4; count of bases not matched to a gene: 10. The CDR3 covers 15 residues. Germline V lookup: CDR1 MNHNS, CDR2 SASEGT. CDR3 DNA: TGTGCCAGCACCCAGGGAGGGGGCGGGAATCAGCCCCAGCATTTT. Protein product: CASTQGGGGNQPQHF.

The rearrangement joins TRBV28 to TRBJ2-7; the D gene is possibly TRBD2 (6 bases). Trimming shortened V by 6 bases and J by 4 bases, and 22 bases separated the two germline ends. The CDR3 loop spans 16 amino acids. CDR1 is MDHEN and CDR2 is SYDVKM in the germline V gene. The CDR3 DNA is TGTGCCAGCAGGGGACTGTCCGGGGCAGCCGCTTACGAGCAGTACTTC. It translates to CASRGLSGAAAYEQYF.

The rearrangement joins TRBV2 to TRBJ2-2; 8 bases are shared with TRBD1. V shed 4 bases and J 2 bases; nucleotides not matched to a gene: 6. This CDR3 comprises 16 residues. The germline CDR1 and CDR2 sequences are SNHLY and FYNNEI. The chain's CDR3 is CASSGRTGLNTGELFF. In nucleotides, the CDR3 is TGTGCCAGCAGTGGACGGACAGGGCTCAACACCGGGGAGCTGTTTTTT. Together with reference TRBV2 and TRBJ2-2, the CDR3 gives the full variable domain: EPEVTQTPSHQVTQMGQEVILRCVPISNHLYFYWYRQILGQKVEFLVSFYNNEISEKSEIFDDQFSVERPDGSNFTLKIRSTKLEDSAMYFCASSGRTGLNTGELFFGEGSRLTVL.

This clonotype has more than one count but fewer than ten. V and J are TRBV19 and TRBJ2-7, with 7 nucleotides matching TRBD2. V trimming: 3 bases; J trimming: 3 bases; junction bases outside the gene matches: 2. CDR1 is LNHDA, CDR2 SQIVND, per germline (reference sequence). The CDR3 sequence is 13 residues long. CDR3 amino acids: CASSIGGSYEQYF. In nucleotides, the CDR3 is TGTGCCAGTAGTATCGGGGGGAGCTACGAGCAGTACTTC.

DNA for the CDR3: TGTGCCAGCAGTTACCGAGGGACTAGCGGGAGCAATGAGCAGTTCTTC. This translates into CASSYRGTSGSNEQFF. This rearrangement joins TRBV6-2 or TRBV6-3 to TRBJ2-1, with TRBD2 matching over 14 bases. The CDR3 has 16 residues. CDR1 and CDR2 (germline): MNHEY, SVGEGT. The junction had 3 bases not matched to a gene; V was cut back by 2 bases and J by 6 bases.

This chain links TRBV7-9 with TRBJ2-3; 10 nucleotides agree with TRBD2. Germline CDR1 and CDR2: SEHNR and FQNEAQ (reference sequence). Germline trimming cut 2 bases from V and 1 base from J; bases unmatched to any gene: 3. This CDR3 is built from 16 residues. In DNA form, the CDR3 reads TGTGCCAGCAGCTTAACCCTAGCGGGGGGCACAGATACGCAGTATTTT. Translating it yields CASSLTLAGGTDTQYF.

The chain joins TRBV6-5 to TRBJ1-2; TRBD1 matches 9 bases. Germline CDR1 reads MNHEY; CDR2 reads SVGAGI. This CDR3 is 15 amino acids long. V was clipped by 3 bases and J by 6 bases; unmatched bases: 8. CDR3 bases: TGTGCCAGCAGTTATCAGGACAGGGGTTTTGATGGCTACACCTTC. This sequence encodes CASSYQDRGFDGYTF.

This chain uses TRBV6-1 with TRBJ1-2; D gene ambiguous. The CDR3 extends over 13 amino acids. The germline CDR1 and CDR2 sequences are MNHNS and SASEGT. V was shortened by 6 bases and J by 7 bases, with 15 bases between the two germline ends. The CDR3 bases are TGTGCCAGCAGCCCGGAGGGATTGGGTGGCTACACCTTC. Protein: CASSPEGLGGYTF.

This clonotype was recorded a few times. This sequence joins TRBV15 and TRBJ1-1; D gene unclear. V was pared by 0 bases and J by 2 bases, with 10 bases between. The CDR3 contains 15 residues. The germline V gene encodes CDR1 LNHNV and CDR2 YYDKDF (reference sequence). CDR3 protein: CATSRDRGKNTEAFF. As DNA, the CDR3 is TGTGCCACCAGCAGAGATAGAGGGAAAAACACTGAAGCTTTCTTT. Drawing the rest from reference TRBV15 and TRBJ1-1, the complete variable domain is DAMVIQNPRYQVTQFGKPVTLSCSQTLNHNVMYWYQQKSSQAPKLLFHYYDKDFNNEADTPDNFQSRRPNTSFCFLDIRSPGLGDTAMYLCATSRDRGKNTEAFFGQGTRLTVV.

Only a few counts were recorded for this clonotype. The chain carries TRBV7-2 and TRBJ1-1, with D hard to call. Germline V gene sequence: CDR1 SGHTA, CDR2 FQGNSA. The CDR3 is made up of 13 amino acids. The V end lost 1 base, the J end lost 0 bases, and 3 bases lay between the germline ends. CDR3 amino acids: CASSLVVNTEAFF. The CDR3 DNA sequence: TGTGCCAGCAGCTTAGTTGTGAACACTGAAGCTTTCTTT.

This clonotype was detected a few times. This sequence joins TRBV6-1 and TRBJ1-2; the D gene is possibly TRBD1 (6 bases). Germline V gene sequence: CDR1 MNHNS, CDR2 SASEGT. CDR3 size: 15 residues. V was cut by 6 bases and J by 4 bases, with 18 bases left in between. The CDR3 region has the DNA TGTGCCAGCAGGCTGACAGGTCGGAGAACCTATGGCTACACCTTC. Amino acid sequence: CASRLTGRRTYGYTF.

CDR3 sequence: CASSPDRKNIQYF. Written as DNA, the CDR3 is TGTGCCAGCAGCCCAGACAGGAAAAACATTCAGTACTTC. The chain joins TRBV7-2 to TRBJ2-4; a weak D match, TRBD1 (6 bases). Deletions cut 5 bases from V and 4 bases from J, with 9 bases between. CDR3 length: 13 amino acids. CDR1 is SGHTA, CDR2 FQGNSA, per germline.

This clonotype was detected a few times. The chain links TRBV7-9 to TRBJ1-2, with TRBD1 matching over 8 bases. Germline-derived CDR1 and CDR2 are SEHNR and FQNEAQ (reference sequence). The CDR3 covers 15 residues. After removal of 6 bases from V and 4 bases from J, the junction contained 10 bases not matched to a gene. CDR3 loop: CASRSLTGEVYGYTF. The CDR3 bases are TGTGCCAGCAGGTCCCTGACAGGGGAGGTCTATGGCTACACCTTC.

CDR3 nucleotide sequence: TGTGCCAGCAGTTTATCGCGGAGGGTCGACGAGCAGTACTTC. This encodes CASSLSRRVDEQYF. This chain uses TRBV12-3 or TRBV12-4 with TRBJ2-7; D possibly corresponds to TRBD2 (6 bases). V was trimmed by 2 bases and J by 5 bases, leaving 13 bases between them. This CDR3 is 14 amino acids long.

The J gene is TRBJ1-1, the V gene TRBV19, with D maybe TRBD1 (5 bases). The ends were cut back, 10 bases at V and 11 bases at J, with 20 bases in the middle. This CDR3 contains 12 residues. Germline V gene lookup returns CDR1 LNHDA and CDR2 SQIVND (reference sequence). The CDR3 is CATQVGGSSAFF. In DNA, the CDR3 is TGTGCCACCCAGGTCGGGGGGAGTTCGGCTTTCTTT. Full variable domain (outside the CDR3, taken from reference TRBV19 and TRBJ1-1): DGGITQSPKYLFRKEGQNVTLSCEQNLNHDAMYWYRQDPGQGLRLIYYSQIVNDFQKGDIAEGYSVSREKKESFPLTVTSAQKNPTAFYLCATQVGGSSAFFGQGTRLTVV.

V and J are TRBV11-3 and TRBJ2-1; TRBD2 matches 10 bases. Germline lookup yields CDR1 SGHNT and CDR2 YENEEA. The CDR3 is made up of 15 amino acids. With 0 bases clipped from V and 8 bases from J, the junction kept 4 bases outside the gene matches. The CDR3 reads CASSLDGTSVYEQFF. In DNA form, the CDR3 reads TGTGCCAGCAGCTTAGACGGGACTAGCGTATATGAGCAGTTCTTC.

As DNA, the CDR3 is TGCGCCAGCAGCCCGAGTCGGACGGGTGGCTACACCTTC. It specifies CASSPSRTGGYTF. J is TRBJ1-2 and V is TRBV10-1; D ambiguous. Deletions cut 6 bases from V and 7 bases from J, with 15 bases between. Germline assignment: CDR1 WNHNN and CDR2 SYGVQD (reference sequence). The length of the CDR3 is 13 residues.

This clonotype was picked up a small number of times. The J gene is TRBJ2-3, the V gene TRBV20-1, with TRBD2 matching over 9 bases. CDR3 length: 14 residues. Looked up from germline, CDR1 is DFQATT and CDR2 is SNEGSKA (reference sequence). V lost 4 bases, J lost 6 bases, and 8 bases stayed unmatched. The CDR3 is CSAITSGGIDTQYF. For the CDR3, the DNA is TGCAGTGCTATCACGAGCGGGGGGATCGATACGCAGTATTTT.

J is TRBJ2-7 and V is TRBV11-3; TRBD1 agrees at 8 bases. CDR1 and CDR2 from the germline V gene are SGHNT and YENEEA. The V and J ends lost 2 bases and 2 bases, in that order; junction bases with no gene match: 5. CDR3 length: 15 amino acids. In nucleotides, the CDR3 is TGTGCCAGCAGCTTAATAAGACAGGGGACCTACGAGCAGTACTTC. Protein sequence: CASSLIRQGTYEQYF.

The chain employs TRBV28 and TRBJ2-7; D tentatively fits TRBD1 or TRBD2 (7 bases each). V was shortened by 3 bases and J by 6 bases, with 12 bases between the two germline ends. The CDR3 is 13 amino acids. Germline V CDR1 and CDR2: MDHEN, SYDVKM. CDR3 DNA sequence: TGTGCCAGCAGTTTGACAGGGAGGGGCGAGCAGTACTTC. As protein: CASSLTGRGEQYF.

This clonotype has a single count. Written as DNA, the CDR3 is TGTGCCAGCAGCTCCGGACTGTTCCCCTACGAGCAGTACTTC. Translating it yields CASSSGLFPYEQYF. V is TRBV7-2 and J is TRBJ2-7; D possibly corresponds to TRBD2 (5 bases). This CDR3 is 14 amino acids long. CDR1 and CDR2 from the germline V gene are SGHTA and FQGNSA. V gave up 4 bases and J gave up 2 bases, with 12 bases separating them.

CDR3 loop: CSARDPRSTGNTIYF. The CDR3 DNA follows: TGCAGTGCTAGAGATCCCCGGAGTACTGGAAACACCATATATTTT. The chain links TRBV20-1 to TRBJ1-3, with D unclear. Per germline, CDR1 DFQATT and CDR2 SNEGSKA (reference sequence). The V and J ends lost 0 bases and 2 bases respectively, with 11 bases between them. The CDR3 is made up of 15 amino acids.

This clonotype was seen a single time. This chain links TRBV20-1 with TRBJ2-5, with TRBD2 as a possible D gene (5 bases). Germline CDR1 and CDR2: DFQATT and SNEGSKA (reference sequence). V was pared by 3 bases and J by 2 bases, with 7 bases between. This CDR3 is built from 12 residues. The CDR3 region is CSASPGQETQYF. CDR3 nucleotides: TGCAGTGCTAGCCCGGGGCAAGAGACCCAGTACTTC.

In its sample, this clonotype was seen a few times. The chain carries TRBV4-2 and TRBJ2-3; possible D gene TRBD1, 7 bases. V lost 1 base, J lost 5 bases, and 16 bases lay in between. The CDR3 is 16 residues long. Germline V gene data show CDR1 as LGHNA and CDR2 as YNFKEQ. The CDR3 DNA reads TGTGCCAGCAGCCAAGTTCAGGGGGGAGATGGAGATACGCAGTATTTT. This sequence encodes CASSQVQGGDGDTQYF.

This rearrangement joins TRBV19 to TRBJ2-5; 10 bases fit TRBD2. CDR3 size: 15 residues. V shed 3 bases and J 4 bases; nucleotides not matched to a gene: 5. Germline values: CDR1 LNHDA, CDR2 SQIVND (reference sequence). CDR3 in amino acids: CASSMLAGVAETQYF. The CDR3 bases are TGTGCCAGTAGTATGCTAGCGGGAGTAGCAGAGACCCAGTACTTC.

The J gene is TRBJ2-5, the V gene TRBV20-1; 8 bases are a match to TRBD1. V trimming: 8 bases; J trimming: 6 bases; junction bases outside the gene matches: 17. The CDR3 totals 15 residues. Germline CDR1 and CDR2: DFQATT and SNEGSKA (reference sequence). CDR3 sequence reads: CSSTSMTGVVKTQYF. DNA for the CDR3: TGCAGTTCTACCTCCATGACAGGGGTTGTAAAGACCCAGTACTTC.

The chain combines TRBV6-1 with TRBJ1-1; D is uncertain. CDR1 MNHNS and CDR2 SASEGT come from the germline V gene. The CDR3 covers 11 residues. With 5 bases removed from V and 8 bases from J, the gap between germline ends came to 9 bases. The DNA of the CDR3 is TGTGCCAGCAGTCGCATATTCGAAGCTTTCTTT. Its protein product is CASSRIFEAFF.

This chain joins TRBV20-1 and TRBJ2-1; D not certain. Deletions cut 3 bases from V and 9 bases from J, with 15 bases between. This CDR3 is built from 13 residues. Germline V gene lookup returns CDR1 DFQATT and CDR2 SNEGSKA (reference sequence). The CDR3 DNA reads as TGCAGTGCTAGCCTAGTCGATCTGGGTGAGCAGTTCTTC. Translated: CSASLVDLGEQFF.

The chain employs TRBV28 and TRBJ1-3, with a possible D match to TRBD1 (6 bases). CDR3 size: 13 residues. Trimming removed 2 bases at V and 4 bases at J, with 6 bases between. Germline assignment: CDR1 MDHEN and CDR2 SYDVKM. The CDR3 loop reads CASSLTGGNTIYF. The CDR3 bases are TGTGCCAGCAGTTTAACAGGGGGAAACACCATATATTTT.